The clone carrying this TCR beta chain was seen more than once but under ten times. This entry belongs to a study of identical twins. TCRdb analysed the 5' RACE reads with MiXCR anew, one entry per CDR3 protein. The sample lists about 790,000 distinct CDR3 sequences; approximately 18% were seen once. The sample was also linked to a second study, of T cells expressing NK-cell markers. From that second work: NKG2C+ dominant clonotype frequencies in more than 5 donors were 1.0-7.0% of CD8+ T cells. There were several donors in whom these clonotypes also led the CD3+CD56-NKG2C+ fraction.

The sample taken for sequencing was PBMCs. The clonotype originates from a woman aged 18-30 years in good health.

CDR3 region: CASSSGLSKTQYF. The DNA of the CDR3 is TGTGCCAGCAGTTCGGGACTGTCGAAGACCCAGTACTTC. V and J are TRBV12-3 or TRBV12-4 and TRBJ2-5, with D tentatively TRBD2 (6 bases). V was cut by 4 bases and J by 6 bases, with 12 bases left in between. The CDR3 consists of 13 residues.